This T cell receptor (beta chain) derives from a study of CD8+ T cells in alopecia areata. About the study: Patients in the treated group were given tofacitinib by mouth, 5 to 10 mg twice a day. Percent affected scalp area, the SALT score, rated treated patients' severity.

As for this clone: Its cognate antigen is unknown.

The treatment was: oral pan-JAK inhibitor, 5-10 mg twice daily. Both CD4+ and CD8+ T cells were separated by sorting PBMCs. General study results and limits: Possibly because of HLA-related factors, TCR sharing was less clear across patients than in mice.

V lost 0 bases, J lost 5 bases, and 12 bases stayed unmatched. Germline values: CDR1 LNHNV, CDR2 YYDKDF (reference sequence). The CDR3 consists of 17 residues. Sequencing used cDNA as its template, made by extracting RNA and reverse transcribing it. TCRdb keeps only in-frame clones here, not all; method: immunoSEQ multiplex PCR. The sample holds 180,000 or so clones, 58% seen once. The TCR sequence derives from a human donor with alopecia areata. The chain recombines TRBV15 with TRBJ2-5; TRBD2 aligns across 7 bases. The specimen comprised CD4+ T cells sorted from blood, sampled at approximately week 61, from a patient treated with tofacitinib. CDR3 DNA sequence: TGTGCCACCAGCAGAGATCTGGCTAGCGGTGCCACGGAGACCCAGTACTTC. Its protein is CATSRDLASGATETQYF.